This T cell receptor (beta chain) was found in a study of naive and memory T cell subsets. In this sample, this clonotype turned up once. Its antigen is currently unknown. The study, taken as a whole, reports: Both skin biopsy types reportedly yielded TCRs, tuberculin sites far more. Delayed type IV hypersensitivity infiltration was taken to explain higher tuberculin-site TCR counts.

The CDR3 consists of 13 residues. Trimming shortened V by 0 bases and J by 7 bases, and 6 bases separated the two germline ends. Germline V lookup: CDR1 MGHRA, CDR2 YSYEKL. Four PCR rounds used nested alpha and beta constant region primers plus the SP2 primer. Blood and skin TCR RNA was reverse transcribed with alpha and beta constant primers. MiXCR, applied by TCRdb to the UMI-ligation and nested PCR reads, yields one record per CDR3 protein. The data hold 20,000 to 25,000 distinct CDR3 sequences, with 4.5% to 7% observed a single time. Treatment reported: skin biopsy from PPD injection site in Mantoux-positive individual. TCR cDNA received a 3' ligated oligonucleotide that carried a UMI. Unsorted total RNA, about 1 to 1000 ng, was DNase treated before reverse transcription.

The J gene is TRBJ2-2, the V gene TRBV4-1; no reliable D call. This TCR was sampled from an adult in good health. The sequenced sample was skin, obtained from a tuberculin skin test site. The CDR3 sequence: CASSQESYGELFF. CDR3 DNA: TGCGCCAGCAGCCAAGAAAGCTACGGGGAGCTGTTTTTT.